This T cell receptor (beta chain) was retrieved from a study of T cells expressing NK-cell markers (dated by TCRdb to about 2020). Broadly, across the study: TCR beta-chain repertoires were profiled in sorted CD3+CD56+NKG2C+, CD3+CD56+NKG2C- and CD3+CD56-NKG2C+ T-cell subsets from roughly eight donors. Seven of the eight sequenced donors were HCMV-seropositive and one was HCMV-seronegative. The eight sequenced donors were randomly selected healthy volunteers, three men and five women. Illumina HiSeq 2000/2500, MiSeq or NextSeq was used to sequence libraries as 2 x 150 bp reads. General conclusions and limits of the study: Those dominant clonotypes were again the most abundant among CD3+CD56-NKG2C+ cells in a few donors, at roughly 25-60.1%. It remained unclear whether the expanded NKG2C-expressing T cell clones were specific for HCMV antigens. In 6 or 7 donors, the dominant CD3+CD56+NKG2C+ clonotypes ranked among the top 10 CD8+ clonotypes, making up roughly 1.0-8% of CD8+ T cells.

HCMV-specific IgG was detected in serum with a commercial ELISA kit to determine HCMV serostatus. Peripheral blood mononuclear cells were isolated from blood by Ficoll density gradient centrifugation. As concerns this clonotype: Which antigen it targets is not known.

CDR1 is given as ENHRY and CDR2 as SYGVKD, both from the germline V gene. Counted from cysteine to phenylalanine, this CDR3 has 15 amino acids. Only the protein is on record. For sequencing, an Illumina HiSeq 2000 was employed. TCR beta cDNA libraries were prepared using 5'RACE template switching, which introduced a universal primer site and unique molecular identifiers. cDNA synthesis was primed from the TCR beta constant segment and was followed by two successive PCR amplification steps. As for how the authors treated the data: Reads were demultiplexed and grouped by UMI with MIGEC, and clonotypes were assembled and quantified with MiTCR. To exclude erroneous sequences, any TCR cDNA sequence not supported by at least two reads was discarded. The tcR package was used for downstream repertoire analysis, and clonotypes were matched across fractions by CDR3 nucleotide sequence plus V segment. VDJmatch was used to annotate antigen specificity against VDJdb, with one amino acid substitution in CDR3 permitted. TCRdb reprocessed the reads into one record per CDR3 protein sequence, lacking DNA. The V and J calls reflect TCRdb's pipeline rather than the authors' work. The sample's own table lists 300,000 to 450,000 distinct CDR3 sequences. The ten largest make up 5.2% of the sample.

The sequencing sample was made of blood T cells: a sorted CD56 or NKG2C T cell subset, CD4+ or CD8+ T cells, or bulk PBMC T cells (not recorded which). The chain was built from TRBV10-3 and TRBJ2-5; the TRBD1 assignment by TCRdb is unverifiable without DNA. The clonotype comes from a man between 18 and 69 years old in good health. The CDR3 here reads CAISAGEGGRETQYF.